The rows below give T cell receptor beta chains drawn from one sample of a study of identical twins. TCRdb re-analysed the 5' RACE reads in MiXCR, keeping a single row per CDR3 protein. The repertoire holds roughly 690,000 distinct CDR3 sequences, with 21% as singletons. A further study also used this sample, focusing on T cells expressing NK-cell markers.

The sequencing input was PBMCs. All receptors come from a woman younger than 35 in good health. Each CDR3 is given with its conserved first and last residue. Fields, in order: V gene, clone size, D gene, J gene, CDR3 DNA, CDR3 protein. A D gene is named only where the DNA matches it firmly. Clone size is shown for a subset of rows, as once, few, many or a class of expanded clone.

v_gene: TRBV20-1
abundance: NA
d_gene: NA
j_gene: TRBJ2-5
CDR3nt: TGCAGCGTATCAGGGAGGGAGACCCAGTACTTC
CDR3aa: CSVSGRETQYF

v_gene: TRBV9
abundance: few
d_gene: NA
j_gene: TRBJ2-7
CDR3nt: TGTGCCAGCAGCGCCCGATGGGGCTTGGAGGCCTACGAGCAGTACTTC
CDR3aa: CASSARWGLEAYEQYF

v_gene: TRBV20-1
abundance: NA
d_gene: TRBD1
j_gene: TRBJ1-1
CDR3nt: TGCAGTGCTAAGGGGACAGGGATTGGCGCTTTCTTT
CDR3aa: CSAKGTGIGAFF

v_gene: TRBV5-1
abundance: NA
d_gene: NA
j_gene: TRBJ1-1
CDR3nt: TGCGCCAGCAGAATGTCCGGGACTAGAAACACTGAAGCTTTCTTT
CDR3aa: CASRMSGTRNTEAFF

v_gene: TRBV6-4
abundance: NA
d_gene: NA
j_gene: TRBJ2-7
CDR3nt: TGTGCCAGCAGTGCCGACTTGGGCTACGAGCAGTACTTC
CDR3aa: CASSADLGYEQYF

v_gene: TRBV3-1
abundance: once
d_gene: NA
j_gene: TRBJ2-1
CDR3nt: TGTGCCAGCAGCCAAGCTATTGAGCAGTTCTTC
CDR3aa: CASSQAIEQFF

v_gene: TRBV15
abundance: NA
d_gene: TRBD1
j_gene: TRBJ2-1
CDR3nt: TGTGCCACCGTTACAGGGGTAGGCTCCTACAATGAGCAGTTCTTC
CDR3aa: CATVTGVGSYNEQFF

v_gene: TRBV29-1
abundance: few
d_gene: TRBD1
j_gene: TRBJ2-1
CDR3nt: TGCAGCCTCACCGGGACAGGGGGTCTTAGCTCCTACAATGAGCAGTTCTTC
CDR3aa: CSLTGTGGLSSYNEQFF

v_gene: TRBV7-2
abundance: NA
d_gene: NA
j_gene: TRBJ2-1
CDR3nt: TGTGCCAGCAGCTCAGAAAGCTCCTACAATGAGCAGTTCTTC
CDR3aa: CASSSESSYNEQFF

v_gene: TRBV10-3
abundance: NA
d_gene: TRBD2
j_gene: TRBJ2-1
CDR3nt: TGTGCCATCACCGGCACTAGCGGGGGGCAGTTCTTC
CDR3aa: CAITGTSGGQFF

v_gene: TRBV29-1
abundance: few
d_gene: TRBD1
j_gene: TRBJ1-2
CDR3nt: TGCAGCGTTGCCATAAGGGACAGGGAATATGGCTACACCTTC
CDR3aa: CSVAIRDREYGYTF

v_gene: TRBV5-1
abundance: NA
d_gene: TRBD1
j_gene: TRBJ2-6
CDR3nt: TGCGCCAGCAGCGGTTGGACAGGGGACGTTTCTGGGGCCAACGTCCTGACTTTC
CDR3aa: CASSGWTGDVSGANVLTF

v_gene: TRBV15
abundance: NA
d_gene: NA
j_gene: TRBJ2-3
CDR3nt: TGTGCCACCAGCAGGCTAGCTTGGGGCACAGATACGCAGTATTTT
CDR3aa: CATSRLAWGTDTQYF

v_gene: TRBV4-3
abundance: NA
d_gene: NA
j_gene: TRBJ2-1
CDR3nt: TGCGCCAGCAGCCAAGATATCGGGGACGCGCAAGAGCAGTTCTTC
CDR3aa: CASSQDIGDAQEQFF

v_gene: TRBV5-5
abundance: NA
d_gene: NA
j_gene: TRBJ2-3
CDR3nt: TGTGCCAGCAGCCGTGGGGTGGCAGCAGGGATGACAGATACGCAGTATTTT
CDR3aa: CASSRGVAAGMTDTQYF

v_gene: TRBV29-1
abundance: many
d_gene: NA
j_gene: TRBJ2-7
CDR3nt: TGCAGCGTTGCTGGACGACTGGGGGTTTACGAGCAGTACTTC
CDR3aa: CSVAGRLGVYEQYF

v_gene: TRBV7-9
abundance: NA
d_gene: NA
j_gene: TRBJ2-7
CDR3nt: TGTGCCAGCAGCTTAGGCGGTAGCGGACCCCAAGAGCAGTACTTC
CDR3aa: CASSLGGSGPQEQYF

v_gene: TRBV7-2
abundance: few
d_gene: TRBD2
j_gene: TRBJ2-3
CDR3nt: TGTGCCAGCACCGCACTAACAGCGGGGGGGCTTTCGGATACGCAGTATTTT
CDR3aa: CASTALTAGGLSDTQYF

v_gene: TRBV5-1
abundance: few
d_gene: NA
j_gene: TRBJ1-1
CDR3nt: TGCGCCAGCAGCTTGGGTAGCCAATTGGCTGAAGCTTTCTTT
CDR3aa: CASSLGSQLAEAFF

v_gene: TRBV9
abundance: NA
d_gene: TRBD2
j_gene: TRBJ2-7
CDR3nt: TGTGCCAGCAGCGTTTCCCTAGCGGGAGACCGGGGTGAGCAGTACTTC
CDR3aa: CASSVSLAGDRGEQYF

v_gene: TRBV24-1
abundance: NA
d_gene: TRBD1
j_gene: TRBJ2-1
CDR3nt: TGTGCCACCAGTGACCACTCAGGGGGCTGGAATGAGCAGTTCTTC
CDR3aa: CATSDHSGGWNEQFF

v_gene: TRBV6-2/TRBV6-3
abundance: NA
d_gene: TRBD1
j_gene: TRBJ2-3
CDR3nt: TGTGCCAGCAGTGCCCACAGGGGAACAGATACGCAGTATTTT
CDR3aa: CASSAHRGTDTQYF

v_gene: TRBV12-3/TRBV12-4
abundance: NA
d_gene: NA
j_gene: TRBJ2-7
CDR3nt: TGTGCCAGCGGGACCATCTACGAGCAGTACTTC
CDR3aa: CASGTIYEQYF

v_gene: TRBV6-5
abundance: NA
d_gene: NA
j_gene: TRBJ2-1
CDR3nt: TGTGCCAGCAGATACAAAGGGACATCGGGACTTAATGAGCAGTTCTTC
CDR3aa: CASRYKGTSGLNEQFF

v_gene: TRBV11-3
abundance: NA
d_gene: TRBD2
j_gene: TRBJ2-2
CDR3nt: TGTGCCAGCAGCTCAGCGGGGGTCCCCACCGGGGAGCTGTTTTTT
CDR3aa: CASSSAGVPTGELFF

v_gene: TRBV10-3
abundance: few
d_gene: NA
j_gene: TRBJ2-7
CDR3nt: TGTGCCATCAGTGAGTCCCTCTCCAGCGGTTCCTACGAGCAGTACTTC
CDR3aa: CAISESLSSGSYEQYF

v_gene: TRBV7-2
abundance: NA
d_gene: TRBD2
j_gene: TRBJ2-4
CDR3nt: TGTGCCAGCAGCCAGGCGGGGGGCCTAGCCAAAAACATTCAGTACTTC
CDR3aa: CASSQAGGLAKNIQYF

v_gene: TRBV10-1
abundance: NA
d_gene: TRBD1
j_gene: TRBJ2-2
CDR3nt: TGCGCCACTGCCGGGACAGGGATGCGAACCGGGGAGCTGTTTTTT
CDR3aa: CATAGTGMRTGELFF

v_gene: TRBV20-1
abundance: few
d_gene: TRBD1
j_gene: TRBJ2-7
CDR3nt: TGCAGTGCTAGAGTTCCTAGACAGGGGGCTTCCGAGCAGTACTTC
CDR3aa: CSARVPRQGASEQYF

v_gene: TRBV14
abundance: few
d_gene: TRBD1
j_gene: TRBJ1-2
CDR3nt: TGTGCCAGCAGCCGGACAGGGTCGGGATATGACTATGGCTACACCTTC
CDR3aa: CASSRTGSGYDYGYTF

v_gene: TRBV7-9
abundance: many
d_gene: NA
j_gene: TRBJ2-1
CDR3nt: TGTGCCAGCAGCTCCGGGGGCGAGCAGTTCTTC
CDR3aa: CASSSGGEQFF

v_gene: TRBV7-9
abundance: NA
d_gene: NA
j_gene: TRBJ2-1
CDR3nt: TGTGCCAGCAGCTTCCGGGAGTTAGCCTACAATGAGCAGTTCTTC
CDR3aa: CASSFRELAYNEQFF

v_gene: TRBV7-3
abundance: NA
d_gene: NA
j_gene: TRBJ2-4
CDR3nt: TGTGCCAGCAGCCTGAGCCCAGAGCTAGCCAAAAACATTCAGTACTTC
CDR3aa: CASSLSPELAKNIQYF

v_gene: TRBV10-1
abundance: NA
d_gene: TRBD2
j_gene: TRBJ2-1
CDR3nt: TGCGCCAGCAGTTCGGTACTAGCGGGAGGGCCGTTATCCTACAATGAGCAGTTCTTC
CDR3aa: CASSSVLAGGPLSYNEQFF

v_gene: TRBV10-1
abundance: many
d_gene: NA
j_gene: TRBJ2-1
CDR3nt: TGCGCCAGCAGTGAAGGCGGGAAGAATGAGCAGTTCTTC
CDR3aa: CASSEGGKNEQFF

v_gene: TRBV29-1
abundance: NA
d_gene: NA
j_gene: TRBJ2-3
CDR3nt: TGCAGCGTTGACGAGGGCAACACAGATACGCAGTATTTT
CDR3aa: CSVDEGNTDTQYF

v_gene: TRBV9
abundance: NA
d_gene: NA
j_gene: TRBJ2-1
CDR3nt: TGTGCCAGCAGCGTAGACCTCGGGCAGAACAATGAGCAGTTCTTC
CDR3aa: CASSVDLGQNNEQFF

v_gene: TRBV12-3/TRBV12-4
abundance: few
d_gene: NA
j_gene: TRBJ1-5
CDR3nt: TGTGCCAGCAGTTTGAACCAGGGAGGGCAGCCCCAGCATTTT
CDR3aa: CASSLNQGGQPQHF

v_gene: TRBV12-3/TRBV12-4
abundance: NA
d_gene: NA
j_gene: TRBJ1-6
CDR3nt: TGTACCAGCAGTAAAGGGAGGGGGGGTAATTCACCCCTCCACTTT
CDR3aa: CTSSKGRGGNSPLHF

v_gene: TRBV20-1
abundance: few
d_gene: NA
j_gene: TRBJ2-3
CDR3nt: TGCAGTGCTAGAGTGGGCGGTTCCTTAGGAGATACGCAGTATTTT
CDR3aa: CSARVGGSLGDTQYF

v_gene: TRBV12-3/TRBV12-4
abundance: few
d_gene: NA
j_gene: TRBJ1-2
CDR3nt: TGTGCCAGCAGGAAAACAGGGACGGGTGGCTACACCTTC
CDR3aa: CASRKTGTGGYTF